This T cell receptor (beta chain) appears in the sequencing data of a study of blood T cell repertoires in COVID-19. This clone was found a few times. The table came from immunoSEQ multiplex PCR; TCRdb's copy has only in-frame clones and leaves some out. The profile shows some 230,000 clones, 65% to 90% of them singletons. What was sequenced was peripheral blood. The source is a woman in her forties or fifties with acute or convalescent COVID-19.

This CDR3 is CAWQRGGRTDTQYF. The CDR3 DNA is TGTGCCTGGCAAAGGGGGGGACGCACAGATACGCAGTATTTT. The V and J genes are TRBV30 and TRBJ2-3, with D possibly TRBD2 on 7 matching bases. V was clipped by 5 bases and J by 1 base, with 13 bases between them. Per the germline V gene, CDR1 is GTSNPN and CDR2 is SVGIG (reference sequence). This CDR3 region has 14 residues.